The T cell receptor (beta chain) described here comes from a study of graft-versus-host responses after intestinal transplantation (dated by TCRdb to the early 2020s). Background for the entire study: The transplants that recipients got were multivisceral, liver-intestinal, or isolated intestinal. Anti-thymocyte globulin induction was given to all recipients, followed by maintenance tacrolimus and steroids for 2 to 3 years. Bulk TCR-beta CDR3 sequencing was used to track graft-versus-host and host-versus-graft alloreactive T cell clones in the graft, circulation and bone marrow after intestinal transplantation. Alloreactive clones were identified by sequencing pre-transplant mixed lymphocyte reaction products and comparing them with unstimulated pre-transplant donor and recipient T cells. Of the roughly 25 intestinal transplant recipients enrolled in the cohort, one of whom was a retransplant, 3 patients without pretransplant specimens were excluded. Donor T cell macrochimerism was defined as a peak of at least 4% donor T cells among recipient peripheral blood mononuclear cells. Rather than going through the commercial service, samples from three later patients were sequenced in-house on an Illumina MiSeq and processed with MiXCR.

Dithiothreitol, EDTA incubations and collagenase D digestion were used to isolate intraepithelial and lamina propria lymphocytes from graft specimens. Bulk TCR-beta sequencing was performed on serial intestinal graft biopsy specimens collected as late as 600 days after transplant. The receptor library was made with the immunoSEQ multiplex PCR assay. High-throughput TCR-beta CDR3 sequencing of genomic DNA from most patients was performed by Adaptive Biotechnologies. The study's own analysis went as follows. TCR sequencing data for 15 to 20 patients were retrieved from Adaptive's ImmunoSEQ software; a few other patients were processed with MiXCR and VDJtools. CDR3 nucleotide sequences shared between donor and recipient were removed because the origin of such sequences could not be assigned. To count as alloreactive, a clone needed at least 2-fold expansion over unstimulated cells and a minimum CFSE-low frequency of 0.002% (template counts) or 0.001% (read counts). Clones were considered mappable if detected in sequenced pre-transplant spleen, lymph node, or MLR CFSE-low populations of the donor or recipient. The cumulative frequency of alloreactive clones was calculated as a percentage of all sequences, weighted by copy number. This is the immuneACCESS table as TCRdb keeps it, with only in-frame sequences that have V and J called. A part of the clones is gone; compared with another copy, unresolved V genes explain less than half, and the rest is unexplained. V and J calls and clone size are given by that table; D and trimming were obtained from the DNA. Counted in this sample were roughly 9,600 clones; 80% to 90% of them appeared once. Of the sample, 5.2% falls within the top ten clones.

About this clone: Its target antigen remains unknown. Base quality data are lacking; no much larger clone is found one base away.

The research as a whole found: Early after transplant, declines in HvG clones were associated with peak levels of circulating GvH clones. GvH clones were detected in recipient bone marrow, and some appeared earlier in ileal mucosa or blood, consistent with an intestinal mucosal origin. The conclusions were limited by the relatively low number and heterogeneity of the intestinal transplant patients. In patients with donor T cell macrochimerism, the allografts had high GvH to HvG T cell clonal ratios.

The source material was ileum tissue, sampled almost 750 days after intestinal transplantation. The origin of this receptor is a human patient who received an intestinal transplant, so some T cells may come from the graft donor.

The CDR3 sequence is CASSVQGGGTIYF. The base sequence is TGTGCCAGCAGCGTCCAAGGGGGCGGCACCATATATTTT. The chain joins TRBV9 to TRBJ1-3; 7 bases in the middle match TRBD1. Trimmed from V: 2 bases; trimmed from J: 9 bases; junction bases lacking a gene match: 5. The CDR3 runs 13 amino acids, cysteine and phenylalanine included. The DNA shown is the 39-base CDR3, in frame from base 1. As encoded in the germline V gene, CDR1 is SGDLS while CDR2 is YYNGEE.